The T cell receptor beta chain described here comes from a study of blood T cell repertoires in COVID-19. The V end was cut by 0 bases, the J end by 2 bases, with 10 bases between. Germline loops: CDR1 GTSNPN, CDR2 SVGIG (reference sequence). The CDR3 has 14 amino acids. Produced via immunoSEQ multiplex PCR; TCRdb's table is partial and in-frame only. The table records 80,000 to 95,000 clones, 85% of them present only once. The chain uses TRBV30 and TRBJ1-2, with D maybe TRBD1 (5 bases). This TCR was recovered from a man aged 80 or over with acute or convalescent COVID-19. Sequencing used peripheral blood. DNA for the CDR3: TGTGCCTGGAGTGTATCGGCAGGGAACTATGGCTACACCTTC. Amino acid sequence: CAWSVSAGNYGYTF.